This T cell receptor (beta chain) originates from a study of CD4 and CD8 cells across lung adenocarcinoma regions. Localized lung adenocarcinoma, a non-small cell lung cancer, affected the donors. TCRdb used MiXCR to reprocess the PCR reads, holding one entry per CDR3 protein. This table holds some 3,500 distinct CDR3 sequences, around 60% found once. This clonotype occurred once. CDR3 length: 19 residues. Trimming removed 6 bases at V and 13 bases at J, with 37 bases between. In germline, CDR1 is MNHNS, CDR2 SASEGT. V is TRBV6-1 and J is TRBJ2-4; the D gene is possibly TRBD2 (7 bases). The sequence derives from a female donor with lung adenocarcinoma. The CD4 and CD8 labels of this study may be unreliable. The sample consisted of CD8+ T cells from the margin of a lung tumor. DNA of the CDR3: TGTGCCAGCAGGTCCGCCCCTTTCGGGGGGCTGGGAGCCAAAGATACGCAGTACTTC. Protein: CASRSAPFGGLGAKDTQYF.